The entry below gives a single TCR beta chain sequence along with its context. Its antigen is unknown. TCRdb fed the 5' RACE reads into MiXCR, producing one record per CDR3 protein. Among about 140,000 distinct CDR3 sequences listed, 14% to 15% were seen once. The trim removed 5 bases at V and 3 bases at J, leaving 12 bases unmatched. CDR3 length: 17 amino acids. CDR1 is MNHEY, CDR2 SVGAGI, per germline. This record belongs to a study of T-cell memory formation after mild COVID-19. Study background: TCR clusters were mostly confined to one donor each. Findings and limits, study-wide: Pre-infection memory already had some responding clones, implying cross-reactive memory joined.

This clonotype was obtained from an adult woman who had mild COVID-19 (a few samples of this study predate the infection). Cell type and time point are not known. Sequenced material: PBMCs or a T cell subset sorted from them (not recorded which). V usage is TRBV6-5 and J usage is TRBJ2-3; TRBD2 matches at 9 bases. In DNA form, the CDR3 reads TGTGCCAGCAGTAGGCGGGCTAGCGGGGTGAGGACAGATACGCAGTATTTT. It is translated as CASSRRASGVRTDTQYF.